This entry concerns a single T cell receptor (beta chain). This entry belongs to a study of T cell changes during pregnancy in multiple sclerosis. Measured with immunoSEQ multiplex PCR; TCRdb has only the in-frame clones, and not every one. The sample includes 45,000 to 65,000 clones, more than 85% of them seen just once. Germline assignment: CDR1 MNHEY and CDR2 SMNVEV (reference sequence). With V trimmed by 2 bases and J by 3 bases, 4 bases remained unmatched. The CDR3 length is 15 residues. This clonotype originated in a female donor with multiple sclerosis, enrolled in a pregnancy study. This rearrangement joins TRBV27 to TRBJ1-2; 9 bases match TRBD1. This specimen consisted of CD8+ T cells from peripheral blood mononuclear cells, obtained in the third trimester of pregnancy. The CDR3 is CASSLTGGAYYGYTF. CDR3 DNA sequence: TGTGCCAGCAGTTTAACAGGGGGCGCGTACTATGGCTACACCTTC.